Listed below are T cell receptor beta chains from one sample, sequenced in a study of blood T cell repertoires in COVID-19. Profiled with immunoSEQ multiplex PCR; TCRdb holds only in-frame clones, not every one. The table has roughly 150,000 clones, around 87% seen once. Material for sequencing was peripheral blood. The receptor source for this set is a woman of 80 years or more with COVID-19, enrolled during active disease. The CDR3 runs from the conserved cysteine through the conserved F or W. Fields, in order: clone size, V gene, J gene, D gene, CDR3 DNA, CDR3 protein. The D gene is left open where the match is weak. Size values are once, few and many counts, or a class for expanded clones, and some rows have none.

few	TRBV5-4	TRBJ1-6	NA	TGTGCCAGCAGCTTCTGGACAGAGAATTCACCCCTCCACTTT	CASSFWTENSPLHF
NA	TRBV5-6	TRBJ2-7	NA	TGTGCCAGCAGCAAGTCCACAGGCTACGAGCAGTACTTC	CASSKSTGYEQYF
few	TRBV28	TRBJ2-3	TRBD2	TGTGCCAGCAAGAGAATTAGCGGGACCTTCACAGATACGCAGTATTTT	CASKRISGTFTDTQYF
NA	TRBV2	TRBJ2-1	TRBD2	TGTGCCAGCAACGGGCTAGCGGGATACAATGAGCAGTTCTTC	CASNGLAGYNEQFF
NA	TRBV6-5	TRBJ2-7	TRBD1	TGTGCCAGCAGCAGACAGGGGGCGCGGTACGAGCAGTACTTC	CASSRQGARYEQYF
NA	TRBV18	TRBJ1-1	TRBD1	TGTGCCAGCTCACCTAAAGTTCCGGCAGGGGGGAACACTGAAGCTTTCTTT	CASSPKVPAGGNTEAFF
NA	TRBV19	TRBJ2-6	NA	TGTGCCACCACAGGGTACCCTGGGGCCAACGTCCTGACTTTC	CATTGYPGANVLTF
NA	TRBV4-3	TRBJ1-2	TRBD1	TGCGCCAGCAGCCAAGCCGTCGGGACAGGGAAAGGCTACACCTTC	CASSQAVGTGKGYTF
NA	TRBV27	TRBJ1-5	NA	TGTGCCAGCAGCCCCCACGGGGGGCAGGTTGCCTCGGCCCAGCATTTT	CASSPHGGQVASAQHF
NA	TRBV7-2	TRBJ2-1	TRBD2	TGTGCCAGCAGCTTAGGGGTAGCGGGAGCCGGCACGTTCTTC	CASSLGVAGAGTFF
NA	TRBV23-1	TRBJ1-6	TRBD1	TGCGCCAGCAGGGGGACAGGGAATTCACCCCTCCACTTT	CASRGTGNSPLHF
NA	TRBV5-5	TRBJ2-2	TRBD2	TGTGCCAGCAGCTTCGCAGCGGGGCCGAACACCGGGGAGCTGTTTTTT	CASSFAAGPNTGELFF
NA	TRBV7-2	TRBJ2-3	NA	TGTGCCAGCAGCCCGGGCACAGATACGCAGTATTTT	CASSPGTDTQYF
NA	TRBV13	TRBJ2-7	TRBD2	TGTGCCAGCAGCTCCGACAGCGGGAGGGCCACCGAGCAGTACTTC	CASSSDSGRATEQYF
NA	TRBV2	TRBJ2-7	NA	TGTGCCAGCAGTGATACAATCGGGACAACCTACGAGCAGTACTTC	CASSDTIGTTYEQYF
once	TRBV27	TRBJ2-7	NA	TGTGCCAGCAGTCCCCTATCGGGAACGCTCGAGTTGGAAGAGCAGTACTTC	CASSPLSGTLELEEQYF
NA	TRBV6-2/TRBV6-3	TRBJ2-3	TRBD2	TGTGCCAGCAGCCTACGACTAGCCGATACGCAGTATTTT	CASSLRLADTQYF
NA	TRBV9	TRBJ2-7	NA	TGTGCCAGCAGCCCACGGGAGGGGGCTAGTCGCAACGAGCAGTACTTC	CASSPREGASRNEQYF